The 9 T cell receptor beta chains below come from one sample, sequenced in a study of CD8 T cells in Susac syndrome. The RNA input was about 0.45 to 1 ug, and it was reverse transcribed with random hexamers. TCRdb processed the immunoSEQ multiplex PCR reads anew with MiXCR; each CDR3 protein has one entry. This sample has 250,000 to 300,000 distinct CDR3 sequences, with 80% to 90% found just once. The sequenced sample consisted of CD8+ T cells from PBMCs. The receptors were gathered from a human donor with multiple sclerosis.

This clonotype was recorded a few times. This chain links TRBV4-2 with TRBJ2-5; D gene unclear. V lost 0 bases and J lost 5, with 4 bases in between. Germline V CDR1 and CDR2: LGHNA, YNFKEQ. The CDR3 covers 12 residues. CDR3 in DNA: TGTGCCAGCAGCCAAGATCTGGAGACCCAGTACTTC. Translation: CASSQDLETQYF.

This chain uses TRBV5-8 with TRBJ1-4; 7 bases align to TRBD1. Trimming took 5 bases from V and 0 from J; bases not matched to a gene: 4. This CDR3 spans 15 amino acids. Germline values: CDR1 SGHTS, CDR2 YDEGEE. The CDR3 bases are TGTGCCAGCAGGGCGGGACAGTCAACTAATGAAAAACTGTTTTTT. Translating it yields CASRAGQSTNEKLFF.

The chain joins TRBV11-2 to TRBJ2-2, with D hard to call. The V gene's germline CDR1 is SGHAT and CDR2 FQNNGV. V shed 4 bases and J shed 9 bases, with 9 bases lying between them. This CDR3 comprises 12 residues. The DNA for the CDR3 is TGTGCCAGCAGCTACGGCCGAAGGGAGCTGTTTTTT. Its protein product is CASSYGRRELFF.

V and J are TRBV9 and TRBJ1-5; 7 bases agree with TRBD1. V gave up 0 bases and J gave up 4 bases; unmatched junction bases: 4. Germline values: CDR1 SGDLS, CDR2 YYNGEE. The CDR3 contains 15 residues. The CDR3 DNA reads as TGTGCCAGCAGCGTAGGAGGGGGCCCAAATCAGCCCCAGCATTTT. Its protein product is CASSVGGGPNQPQHF. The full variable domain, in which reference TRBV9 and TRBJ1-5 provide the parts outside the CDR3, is DSGVTQTPKHLITATGQRVTLRCSPRSGDLSVYWYQQSLDQGLQFLIQYYNGEERAKGNILERFSAQQFPDLHSELNLSSLELGDSALYFCASSVGGGPNQPQHFGDGTRLSIL.

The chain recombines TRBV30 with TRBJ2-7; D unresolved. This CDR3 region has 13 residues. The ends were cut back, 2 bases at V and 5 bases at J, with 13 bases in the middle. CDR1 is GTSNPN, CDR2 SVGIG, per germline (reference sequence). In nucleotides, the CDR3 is TGTGCCTGGAGTAACTCGGATGTACACGAGCAGTACTTC. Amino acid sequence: CAWSNSDVHEQYF. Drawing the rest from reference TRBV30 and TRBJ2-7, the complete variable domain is SQTIHQWPATLVQPVGSPLSLECTVEGTSNPNLYWYRQAAGRGLQLLFYSVGIGQISSEVPQNLSASRPQDRQFILSSKKLLLSDSGFYLCAWSNSDVHEQYFGPGTRLTVT.

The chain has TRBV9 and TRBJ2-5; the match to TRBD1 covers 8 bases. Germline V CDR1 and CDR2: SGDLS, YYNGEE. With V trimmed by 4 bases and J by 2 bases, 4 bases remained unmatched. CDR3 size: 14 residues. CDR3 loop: CASSTHRGQETQYF. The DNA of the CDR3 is TGTGCCAGCAGCACCCACAGGGGGCAAGAGACCCAGTACTTC.

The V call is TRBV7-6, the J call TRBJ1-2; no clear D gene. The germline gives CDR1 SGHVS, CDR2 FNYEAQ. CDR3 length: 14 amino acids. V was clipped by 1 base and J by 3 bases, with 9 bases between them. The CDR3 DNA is TGTGCCAGCAGCTTAGTAAGGACTGACTATGGCTACACCTTC. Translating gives CASSLVRTDYGYTF.

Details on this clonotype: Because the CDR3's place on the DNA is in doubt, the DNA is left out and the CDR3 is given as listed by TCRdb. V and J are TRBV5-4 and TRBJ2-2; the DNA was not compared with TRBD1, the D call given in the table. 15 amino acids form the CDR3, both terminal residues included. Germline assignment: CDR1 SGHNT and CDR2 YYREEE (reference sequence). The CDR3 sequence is CASSLRGTAPGSCFF.

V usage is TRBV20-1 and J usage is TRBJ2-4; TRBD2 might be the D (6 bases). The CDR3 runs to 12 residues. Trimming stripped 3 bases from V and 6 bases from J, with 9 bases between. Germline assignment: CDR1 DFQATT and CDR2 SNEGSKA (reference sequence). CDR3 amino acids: CSARVGGNIQYF. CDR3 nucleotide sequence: TGCAGTGCTAGGGTCGGGGGAAACATTCAGTACTTC.